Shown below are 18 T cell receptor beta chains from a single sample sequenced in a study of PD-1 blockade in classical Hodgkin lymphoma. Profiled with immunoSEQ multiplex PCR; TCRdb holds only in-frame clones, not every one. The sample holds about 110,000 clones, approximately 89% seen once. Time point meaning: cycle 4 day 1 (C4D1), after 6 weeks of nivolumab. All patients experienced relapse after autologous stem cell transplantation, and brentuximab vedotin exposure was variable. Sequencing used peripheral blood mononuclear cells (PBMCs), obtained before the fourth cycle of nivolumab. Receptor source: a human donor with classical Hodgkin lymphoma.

CDR3 nucleotide sequence: TGCGCCAGCAGCCGGGGACAGGGGAACTATGGCTACACCTTC. Protein: CASSRGQGNYGYTF. This chain links TRBV4-3 with TRBJ1-2; 10 positions match TRBD1. J gave up 2 bases and V 4 bases, and 1 base lay outside the gene matches. Germline V gene lookup returns CDR1 LGHNA and CDR2 YSLEER. The CDR3 extends over 14 amino acids.

CDR3 residues: CASSESRAATYNEQFF. CDR3 bases: TGCGCCAGCAGTGAGTCCCGAGCGGCTACCTACAATGAGCAGTTCTTC. V gene TRBV10-1 combines with J gene TRBJ2-1; tentative D call: TRBD2 (5 bases). Germline V CDR1 and CDR2: WNHNN, SYGVQD (reference sequence). CDR3 length: 16 residues. With 0 bases removed from V and 2 bases from J, the gap between germline ends came to 11 bases.

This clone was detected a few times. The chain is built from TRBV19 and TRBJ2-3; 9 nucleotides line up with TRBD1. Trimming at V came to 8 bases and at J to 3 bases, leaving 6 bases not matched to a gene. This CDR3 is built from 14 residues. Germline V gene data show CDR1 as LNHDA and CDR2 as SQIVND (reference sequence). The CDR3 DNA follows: TGTGCCAGTGAGAGTGGACAGGGGACAGATACGCAGTATTTT. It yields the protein CASESGQGTDTQYF.

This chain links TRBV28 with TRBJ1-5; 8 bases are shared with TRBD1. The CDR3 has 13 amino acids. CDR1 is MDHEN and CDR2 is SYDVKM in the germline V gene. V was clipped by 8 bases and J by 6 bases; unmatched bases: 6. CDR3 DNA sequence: TGTGCCAGCGCAGGGGGCTGGGCTCAGCCCCAGCATTTT. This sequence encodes CASAGGWAQPQHF.

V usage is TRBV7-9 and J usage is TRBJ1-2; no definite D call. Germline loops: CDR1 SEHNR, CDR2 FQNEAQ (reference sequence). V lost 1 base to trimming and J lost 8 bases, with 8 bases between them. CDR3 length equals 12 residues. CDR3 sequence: CASSLGSRGYTF. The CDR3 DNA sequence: TGTGCCAGCAGCTTAGGGAGTCGGGGCTACACCTTC.

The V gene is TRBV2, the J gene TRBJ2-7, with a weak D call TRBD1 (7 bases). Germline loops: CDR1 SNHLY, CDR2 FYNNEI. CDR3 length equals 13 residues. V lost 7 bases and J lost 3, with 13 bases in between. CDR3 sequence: CASTRQGLYEQYF. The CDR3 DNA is TGTGCCAGCACCCGACAGGGACTCTACGAGCAGTACTTC.

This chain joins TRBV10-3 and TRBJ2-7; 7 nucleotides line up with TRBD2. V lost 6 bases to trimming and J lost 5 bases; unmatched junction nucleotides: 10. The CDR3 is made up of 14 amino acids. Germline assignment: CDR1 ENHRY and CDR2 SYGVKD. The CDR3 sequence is CAISRLAFRDEQYF. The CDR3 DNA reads TGTGCCATCAGCCGACTAGCATTTCGGGACGAGCAGTACTTC.

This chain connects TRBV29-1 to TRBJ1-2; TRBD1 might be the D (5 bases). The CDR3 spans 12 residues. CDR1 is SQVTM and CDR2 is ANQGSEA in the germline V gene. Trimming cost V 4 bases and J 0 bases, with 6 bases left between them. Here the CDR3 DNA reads TGCAGCGTTGGACAGTCTAACTATGGCTACACCTTC. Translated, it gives CSVGQSNYGYTF.

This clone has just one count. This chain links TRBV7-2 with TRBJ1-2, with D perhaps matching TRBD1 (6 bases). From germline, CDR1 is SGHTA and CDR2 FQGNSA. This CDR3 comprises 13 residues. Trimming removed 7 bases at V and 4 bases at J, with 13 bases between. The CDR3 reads CASTTDSFYGYTF. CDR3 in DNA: TGTGCCAGCACCACGGACAGTTTCTATGGCTACACCTTC.

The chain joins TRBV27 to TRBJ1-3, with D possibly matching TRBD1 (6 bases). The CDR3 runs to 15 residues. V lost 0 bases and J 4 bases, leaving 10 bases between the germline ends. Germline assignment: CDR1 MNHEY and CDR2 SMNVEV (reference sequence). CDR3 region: CASSLSRGIGNTIYF. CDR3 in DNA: TGTGCCAGCAGTTTATCGAGGGGGATCGGAAACACCATATATTTT.

CDR3 DNA: TGTGCCTGGAGTCAGACTCACACAGATACGCAGTATTTT. It specifies CAWSQTHTDTQYF. V gene TRBV30 combines with J gene TRBJ2-3; D unresolved. Trimming took off 2 bases at V and 2 bases at J, with 8 bases between the two ends. CDR1 GTSNPN and CDR2 SVGIG come from the germline V gene (reference sequence). The CDR3 covers 13 residues.

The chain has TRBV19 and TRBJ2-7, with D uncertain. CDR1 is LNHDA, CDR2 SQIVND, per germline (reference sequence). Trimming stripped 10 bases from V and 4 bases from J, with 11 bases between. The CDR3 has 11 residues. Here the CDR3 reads CATGGLYEQYF. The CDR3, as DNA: TGTGCCACCGGCGGCCTGTACGAGCAGTACTTC.

In DNA form, the CDR3 reads TGTGCCAGCAGTTTTTCCAGGGTTCACGGGGAGCTGTTTTTT. The encoded protein is CASSFSRVHGELFF. The rearrangement joins TRBV6-6 to TRBJ2-2, with D possibly TRBD1 on 5 matching bases. The germline V and J ends were trimmed by 4 bases and 7 bases, with 13 bases remaining between them. The CDR3 has 14 residues. Per the germline V gene, CDR1 is MNHNY and CDR2 is SVGAGI (reference sequence).

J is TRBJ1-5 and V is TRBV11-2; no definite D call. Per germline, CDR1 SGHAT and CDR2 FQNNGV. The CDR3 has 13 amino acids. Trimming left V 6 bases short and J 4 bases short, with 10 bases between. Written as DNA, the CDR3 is TGTGCCAGCAGTTTAACTCAAAATCAGCCCCAGCATTTT. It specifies CASSLTQNQPQHF.

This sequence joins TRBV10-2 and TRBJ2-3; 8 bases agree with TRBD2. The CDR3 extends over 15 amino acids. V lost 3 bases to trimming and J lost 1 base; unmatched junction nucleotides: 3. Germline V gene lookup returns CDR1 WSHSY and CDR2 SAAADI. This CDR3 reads CASSEGTSGTDTQYF. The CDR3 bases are TGCGCCAGCAGTGAAGGGACTAGTGGCACAGATACGCAGTATTTT.

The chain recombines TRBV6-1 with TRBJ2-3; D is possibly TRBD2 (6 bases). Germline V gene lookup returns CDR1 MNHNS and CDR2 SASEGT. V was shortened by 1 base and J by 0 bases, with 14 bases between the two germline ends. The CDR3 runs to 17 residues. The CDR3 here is CASSEDWSGLSTDTQYF. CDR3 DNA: TGTGCCAGCAGTGAAGACTGGAGCGGGCTAAGCACAGATACGCAGTATTTT.

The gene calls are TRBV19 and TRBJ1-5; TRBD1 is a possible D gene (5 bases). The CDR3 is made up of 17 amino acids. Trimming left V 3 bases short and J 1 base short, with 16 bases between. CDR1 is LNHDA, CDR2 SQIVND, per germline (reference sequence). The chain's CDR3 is CASSILRDPRSNQPQHF. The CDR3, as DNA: TGTGCCAGTAGTATTTTGCGGGACCCTAGGAGCAATCAGCCCCAGCATTTT.

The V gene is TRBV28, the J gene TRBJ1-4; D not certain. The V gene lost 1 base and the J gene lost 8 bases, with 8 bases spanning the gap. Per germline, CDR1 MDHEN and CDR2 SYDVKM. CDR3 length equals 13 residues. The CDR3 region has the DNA TGTGCCAGCAGTTTATTTGGGATGGAAAAACTGTTTTTT. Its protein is CASSLFGMEKLFF.